This T cell receptor beta chain was documented in a study of cytomegalovirus exposure and HLA in healthy donors. General observations from the study: An analysis that was carried out later associated 16,951 TCR beta sequences with HLA alleles at 0.05 false discovery rate.

With 60 Vbeta and 13 Jbeta primers, the PCR was carried out. The data were produced by immunoSEQ multiplex PCR, yet TCRdb's version contains in-frame clones alone and is incomplete. The data show 55,000 to 80,000 clones, roughly 80% seen once. About this clone itself: Its target is not known.

The germline V gene encodes CDR1 SGHNT and CDR2 YYREEE (reference sequence). The CDR3 runs to 15 residues. V lost 3 bases and J 0 bases, leaving 7 bases between the germline ends. Sequencing used PBMCs. V and J are TRBV5-4 and TRBJ2-6; D is unclear. The origin of this receptor is a woman aged 40 to 50 in good health and CMV-seropositive. CDR3 coding DNA: TGTGCCAGCAGCTCTACTTCCTCTGGGGCCAACGTCCTGACTTTC. Residues: CASSSTSSGANVLTF.